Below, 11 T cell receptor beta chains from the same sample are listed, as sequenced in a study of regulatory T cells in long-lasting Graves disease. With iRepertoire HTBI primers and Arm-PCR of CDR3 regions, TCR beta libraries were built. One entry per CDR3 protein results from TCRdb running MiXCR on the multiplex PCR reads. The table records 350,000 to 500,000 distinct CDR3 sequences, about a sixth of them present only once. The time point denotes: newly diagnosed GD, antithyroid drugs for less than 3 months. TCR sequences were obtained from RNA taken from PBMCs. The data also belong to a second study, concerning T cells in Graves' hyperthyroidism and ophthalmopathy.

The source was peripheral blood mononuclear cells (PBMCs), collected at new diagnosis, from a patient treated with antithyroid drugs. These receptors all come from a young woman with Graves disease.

The DNA for the CDR3 is TGTGCCAGCAGCTTGCTAGTTTCCTACAATGAGCAGTTCTTC. Its protein product is CASSLLVSYNEQFF. V and J are TRBV5-5 and TRBJ2-1; unclear D gene. The CDR3 runs to 14 residues. V was trimmed by 1 base and J by 1 base, leaving 6 bases between them. From germline, CDR1 is SGHKS and CDR2 YYEKEE (reference sequence).

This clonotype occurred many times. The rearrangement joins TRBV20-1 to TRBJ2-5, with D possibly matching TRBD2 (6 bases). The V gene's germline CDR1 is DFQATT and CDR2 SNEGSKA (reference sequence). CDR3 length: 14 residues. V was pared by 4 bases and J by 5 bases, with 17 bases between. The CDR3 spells CSATLGGARETQYF. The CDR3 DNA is TGCAGTGCTACCCTGGGAGGCGCGAGGGAGACCCAGTACTTC.

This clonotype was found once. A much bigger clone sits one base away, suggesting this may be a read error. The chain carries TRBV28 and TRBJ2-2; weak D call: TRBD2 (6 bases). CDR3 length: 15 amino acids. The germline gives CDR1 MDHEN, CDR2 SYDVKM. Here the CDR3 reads CASSLRQPNTGGLFF. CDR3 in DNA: TGTGCCAGCAGTTTACGTCAGCCGAACACCGGGGGGCTGTTTTTT. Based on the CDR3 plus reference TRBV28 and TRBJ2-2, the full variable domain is DVKVTQSSRYLVKRTGEKVFLECVQDMDHENMFWYRQDPGLGLRLIYFSYDVKMKEKGDIPEGYSVSREKKERFSLILESASTNQTSMYLCASSLRQPNTGGLFFGEGSRLTVL.

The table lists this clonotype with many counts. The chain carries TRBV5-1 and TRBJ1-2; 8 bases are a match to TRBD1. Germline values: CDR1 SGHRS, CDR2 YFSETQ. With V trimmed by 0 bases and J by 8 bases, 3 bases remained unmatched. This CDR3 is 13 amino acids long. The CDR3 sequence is CASSLDTGGGYTF. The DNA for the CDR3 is TGCGCCAGCAGCTTGGATACAGGGGGAGGCTACACCTTC.

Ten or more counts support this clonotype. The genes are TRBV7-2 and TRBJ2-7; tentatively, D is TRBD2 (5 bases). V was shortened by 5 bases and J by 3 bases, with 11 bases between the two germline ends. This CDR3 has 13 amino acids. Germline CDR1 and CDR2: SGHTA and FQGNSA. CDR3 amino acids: CASSPRAGYEQYF. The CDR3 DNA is TGTGCCAGCAGCCCACGGGCGGGCTACGAGCAGTACTTC.

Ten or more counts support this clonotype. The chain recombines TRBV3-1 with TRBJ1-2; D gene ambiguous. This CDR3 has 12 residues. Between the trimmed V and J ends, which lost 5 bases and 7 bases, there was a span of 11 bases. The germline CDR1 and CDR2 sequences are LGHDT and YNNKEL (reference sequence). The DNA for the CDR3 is TGTGCCAGCAGCTTTCACAGACGTGGCTACACCTTC. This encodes CASSFHRRGYTF.

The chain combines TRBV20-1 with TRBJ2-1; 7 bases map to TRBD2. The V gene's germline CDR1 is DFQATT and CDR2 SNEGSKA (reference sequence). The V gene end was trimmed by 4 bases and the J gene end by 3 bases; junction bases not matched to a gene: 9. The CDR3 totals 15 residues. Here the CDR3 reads CSATPGGGGYNEQFF. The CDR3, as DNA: TGCAGTGCTACCCCTGGGGGGGGGGGCTACAATGAGCAGTTCTTC.

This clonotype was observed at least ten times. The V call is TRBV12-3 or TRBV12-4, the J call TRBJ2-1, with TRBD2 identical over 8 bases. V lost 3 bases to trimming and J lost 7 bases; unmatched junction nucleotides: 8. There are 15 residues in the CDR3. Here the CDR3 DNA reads TGTGCCAGCAGTTTCGAAGCGGGAGTGGGTAATGAGCAGTTCTTC. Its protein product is CASSFEAGVGNEQFF.

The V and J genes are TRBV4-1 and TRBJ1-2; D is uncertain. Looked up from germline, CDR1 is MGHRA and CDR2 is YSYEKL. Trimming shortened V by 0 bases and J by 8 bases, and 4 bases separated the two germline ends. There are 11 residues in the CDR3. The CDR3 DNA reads TGCGCCAGCAGCCAAGAATCGGGCTACACCTTC. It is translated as CASSQESGYTF.

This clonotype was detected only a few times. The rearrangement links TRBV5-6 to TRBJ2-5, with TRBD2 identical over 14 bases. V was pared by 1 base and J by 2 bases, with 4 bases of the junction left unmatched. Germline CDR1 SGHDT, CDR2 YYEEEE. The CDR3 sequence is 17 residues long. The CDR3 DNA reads TGTGCCAGCAGCTTGAGGACTAGCGGGAGGCCTCAAGAGACCCAGTACTTC. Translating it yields CASSLRTSGRPQETQYF.

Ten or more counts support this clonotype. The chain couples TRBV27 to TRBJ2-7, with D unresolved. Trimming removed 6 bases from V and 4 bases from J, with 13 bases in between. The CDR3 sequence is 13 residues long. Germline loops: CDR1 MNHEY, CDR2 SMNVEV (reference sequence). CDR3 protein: CASRDTSSYEQYF. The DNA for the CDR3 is TGTGCCAGCAGGGATACTTCCTCATACGAGCAGTACTTC.